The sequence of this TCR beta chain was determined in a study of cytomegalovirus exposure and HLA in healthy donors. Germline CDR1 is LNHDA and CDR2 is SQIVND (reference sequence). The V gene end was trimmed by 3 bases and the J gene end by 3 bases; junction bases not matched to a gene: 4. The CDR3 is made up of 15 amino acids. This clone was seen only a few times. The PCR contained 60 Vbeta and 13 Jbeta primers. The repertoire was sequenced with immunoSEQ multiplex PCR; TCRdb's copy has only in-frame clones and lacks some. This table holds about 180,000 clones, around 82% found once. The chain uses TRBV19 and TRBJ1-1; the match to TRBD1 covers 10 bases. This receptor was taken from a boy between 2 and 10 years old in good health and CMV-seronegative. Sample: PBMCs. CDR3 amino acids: CASSMTGGADTEAFF. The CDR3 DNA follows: TGTGCCAGTAGTATGACAGGGGGCGCGGACACTGAAGCTTTCTTT.